This TCR beta chain was sequenced in a study of T cells after posttransplantation cyclophosphamide. The study's findings and limits: Tissue-infiltrating T cells from skin or gut overlapped little with blood T cells.

The CDR3 runs 16 residues. V was clipped by 5 bases and J by 0 bases; unmatched bases: 7. The germline V gene has CDR1 SNHLY and CDR2 FYNNEI. Worth noting for this clone: Its antigen is not known.

Profiling relied on immunoSEQ multiplex PCR, and the TCRdb table lists in-frame clones only, not all of them. This table has around 3,300 clones, about four fifths appearing once. A marrow graft followed busulfan-fludarabine conditioning, with cyclophosphamide on days +3 and +4. Source: PBMCs, taken about 190 days after allogeneic stem cell transplant with posttransplant cyclophosphamide. The chain links TRBV2 to TRBJ2-3; 8 bases are a match to TRBD2. This clonotype was sampled from a male patient aged 55-69 years who received an allogeneic stem cell transplant from a related donor and was CMV-positive. Some of these T cells may belong to the graft donor. CDR3 sequence reads: CASSKSGGASTDTQYF. The CDR3 region has the DNA TGTGCCAGCAGTAAAAGCGGGGGAGCTAGCACAGATACGCAGTATTTT.